A single count supports the clone carrying this TCR beta chain. The antigen is not known. The table came from immunoSEQ multiplex PCR; TCRdb's copy has only in-frame clones and leaves some out. The sample records about 120,000 clones, 85% to 90% being singletons. Germline loops: CDR1 SNHLY, CDR2 FYNNEI. V was clipped by 7 bases and J by 2 bases, with 14 bases between them. The CDR3 has 14 residues. The data derive from a study of a mutant IDH1 vaccine in newly diagnosed glioma. Study context: In some groups vaccination began 4-6 weeks post-radiotherapy; others received it with temozolomide. Patients' prior therapy spanned radiotherapy, temozolomide, or both; most underwent both.

Described time point: week 11, during vaccination. The investigators gave 300 ug of mutant IDH1 20-mer peptide in each vaccine dose, together with topical imiquimod. The clonotype was recovered from a woman aged 50 to 60 with glioma. The rearrangement links TRBV2 to TRBJ1-1; D may be TRBD1 (6 bases). The specimen was PBMCs, collected from a glioma patient whose treatment included an IDH1 peptide vaccine. CDR3 protein: CASTRRGANTEAFF. The CDR3 nucleotides read TGTGCCAGCACCAGGCGGGGGGCAAACACTGAAGCTTTCTTT.